Shown below are 19 T cell receptor beta chains from a single sample sequenced in a study of T cell repertoires in cytomegalovirus infection. One entry per CDR3 protein results from TCRdb running MiXCR on the reads. The table includes about 130,000 distinct CDR3 sequences, approximately 24% detected once. No antigens are known for them. Sequencing used PBMCs, sequenced either directly or after in vitro stimulation (not recorded which). These receptors were taken from a human donor in good health (CMV status not recorded). Some clones in this sample may be carry-over from other donors' samples.

This clonotype was counted many times. This chain connects TRBV12-3 or TRBV12-4 to TRBJ1-5, with 7 bases identical to TRBD1. This CDR3 is built from 16 residues. The junction had 13 bases not matched to a gene; V was cut back by 5 bases and J by 6 bases. The CDR3 sequence is CASSPQQGTVGQPQHF. CDR3 nucleotide sequence: TGTGCCAGCAGTCCCCAACAGGGGACGGTCGGTCAGCCCCAGCATTTT.

The genes are TRBV4-1 and TRBJ2-7; D might be TRBD1 (6 bases). Per the germline V gene, CDR1 is MGHRA and CDR2 is YSYEKL. This CDR3 is built from 16 residues. V shed 0 bases and J shed 2 bases, with 14 bases lying between them. CDR3 sequence: CASSQESGTPTYEQYF. In DNA, the CDR3 is TGCGCCAGCAGCCAAGAGTCCGGGACACCTACCTACGAGCAGTACTTC.

This clonotype showed up just a few times. The CDR3 protein is CASKIRGFGGYTF. As DNA, the CDR3 is TGTGCCAGCAAAATAAGGGGATTCGGGGGCTACACCTTC. The genes are TRBV12-3 or TRBV12-4 and TRBJ1-2, with D possibly TRBD1 on 5 matching bases. The germline V and J ends were trimmed by 7 bases and 8 bases, with 17 bases remaining between them. The CDR3 contains 13 residues.

The gene calls are TRBV7-6 and TRBJ2-5; unclear D gene. Germline loops: CDR1 SGHVS, CDR2 FNYEAQ. The V end lost 5 bases, the J end lost 5 bases, and 12 bases lay between the germline ends. The CDR3 consists of 13 residues. This CDR3 reads CASSPAPAETQYF. For the CDR3, the DNA is TGTGCCAGCAGCCCCGCCCCCGCGGAGACCCAGTACTTC.

V usage is TRBV20-1 and J usage is TRBJ1-1, with D unresolved. CDR1 DFQATT and CDR2 SNEGSKA come from the germline V gene (reference sequence). The CDR3 contains 13 residues. Trimming shortened V by 0 bases and J by 1 base, and 6 bases separated the two germline ends. The CDR3 here is CSAREDKNTEAFF. The CDR3 region has the DNA TGCAGTGCTAGAGAAGACAAGAACACTGAAGCTTTCTTT.

This rearrangement joins TRBV13 to TRBJ2-3; TRBD1 matches at 7 bases. The CDR3 covers 14 residues. Germline V gene data show CDR1 as PRHDT and CDR2 as FYEKMQ (reference sequence). The trim removed 2 bases at V and 4 bases at J, leaving 3 bases unmatched. CDR3: CASSLIRGPDTQYF. The CDR3 DNA sequence: TGTGCCAGCAGCTTAATAAGGGGGCCAGATACGCAGTATTTT.

This clonotype was counted between two and nine times. The V call is TRBV20-1, the J call TRBJ2-5; 9 bases map to TRBD2. Germline V lookup: CDR1 DFQATT, CDR2 SNEGSKA (reference sequence). V lost 5 bases, J lost 2 bases, and 3 bases stayed unmatched. The CDR3 runs 13 residues. For the CDR3, the DNA is TGCAGTGCTCCCGCGGGAGGGCAAGAGACCCAGTACTTC. Encoded protein: CSAPAGGQETQYF.

The V call is TRBV7-2, the J call TRBJ2-2; D remains ambiguous. The V gene lost 5 bases and the J gene lost 2 bases, with 3 bases spanning the gap. CDR1 and CDR2 (germline): SGHTA, FQGNSA. This CDR3 spans 12 amino acids. The CDR3 DNA reads TGTGCCAGCAGCGGCAACACCGGGGAGCTGTTTTTT. Its protein product is CASSGNTGELFF.

This clonotype was seen a handful of times. The chain is built from TRBV2 and TRBJ2-3, with 13 bases lining up with TRBD2. J was trimmed by 6 bases and V by 4 bases; bases with no gene match: 7. The germline V gene encodes CDR1 SNHLY and CDR2 FYNNEI. The length of the CDR3 is 16 residues. The CDR3 nucleotides read TGTGCCAGCAGTGTCGGACTAGCGGGAGTTTCGGATACGCAGTATTTT. This encodes CASSVGLAGVSDTQYF.

This clonotype was counted between two and nine times. The V gene is TRBV28, the J gene TRBJ1-2, with D possibly matching TRBD1 (5 bases). The germline V gene has CDR1 MDHEN and CDR2 SYDVKM. Trimming took off 5 bases at V and 8 bases at J, with 18 bases between the two ends. This CDR3 has 14 amino acids. CDR3 DNA: TGTGCCAGCAGTACCGGGACTCTAGTTCGCGGCTACACCTTC. It specifies CASSTGTLVRGYTF.

This clonotype was seen repeatedly, ten times or more. The chain couples TRBV7-2 to TRBJ2-7, with 10 nucleotides matching TRBD2. From germline, CDR1 is SGHTA and CDR2 FQGNSA. The CDR3 is made up of 16 amino acids. Losses at the gene ends were 0 bases for V and 5 bases for J; bases not matched to a gene: 7. CDR3: CASSLASLAGIDEQYF. As DNA, the CDR3 is TGTGCCAGCAGCTTAGCCTCACTAGCGGGAATAGACGAGCAGTACTTC.

The J gene is TRBJ2-7, the V gene TRBV7-8; D might be TRBD2 (6 bases). CDR3 length: 16 amino acids. CDR1 and CDR2 from the germline V gene are SGHVS and FQNEAQ. Trimming shortened V by 4 bases and J by 5 bases, and 21 bases separated the two germline ends. As DNA, the CDR3 is TGTGCCAGCAGCTCGCTCCTTGGGCGGGATCCCAACGAGCAGTACTTC. It is translated as CASSSLLGRDPNEQYF. Full variable domain (rest looked up from reference TRBV7-8 and TRBJ2-7): GAGVSQSPRYKVAKRGQDVALRCDPISGHVSLFWYQQALGQGPEFLTYFQNEAQLDKSGLPSDRFFAERPEGSVSTLKIQRTQQEDSAVYLCASSSLLGRDPNEQYFGPGTRLTVT.

Only a few counts were recorded for this clonotype. V gene TRBV6-2 or TRBV6-3 combines with J gene TRBJ2-1; 8 bases align to TRBD2. The CDR3 length is 15 residues. Germline values: CDR1 MNHEY, CDR2 SVGEGT. V shed 2 bases and J 7 bases; nucleotides not matched to a gene: 7. The CDR3 protein is CASSYAGLARNEQFF. CDR3 DNA: TGTGCCAGCAGTTACGCCGGACTAGCTCGAAATGAGCAGTTCTTC.

This clonotype was found many times. The J gene is TRBJ2-2, the V gene TRBV3-1; possibly TRBD1 for D (5 bases). CDR1 is LGHDT, CDR2 YNNKEL, per germline (reference sequence). Trimming took off 4 bases at V and 11 bases at J, with 11 bases between the two ends. The CDR3 is made up of 12 amino acids. CDR3 sequence reads: CASSPLDRELFF. In nucleotides, the CDR3 is TGTGCCAGCAGCCCCCTTGACAGAGAGCTGTTTTTT.

The V gene is TRBV20-1, the J gene TRBJ2-1, with D maybe TRBD1 (5 bases). Trimming shortened V by 0 bases and J by 0 bases, and 9 bases separated the two germline ends. Looked up from germline, CDR1 is DFQATT and CDR2 is SNEGSKA (reference sequence). The CDR3 spans 15 residues. CDR3 region: CSARDGHSSYNEQFF. CDR3 DNA: TGCAGTGCTAGAGACGGACACAGCTCCTACAATGAGCAGTTCTTC.

This clonotype was counted between two and nine times. The chain couples TRBV28 to TRBJ2-1; D remains ambiguous. From germline, CDR1 is MDHEN and CDR2 SYDVKM. V gave up 4 bases and J gave up 7 bases, with 5 bases separating them. This CDR3 comprises 11 residues. For the CDR3, the DNA is TGTGCCAGCAGTTACTGGAATGAGCAGTTCTTC. Protein product: CASSYWNEQFF.

This clonotype was counted many times. The V call is TRBV7-2, the J call TRBJ2-3; D might be TRBD1 or TRBD2, each matching 5 bases. V was cut by 6 bases and J by 0 bases, with 13 bases left in between. Germline CDR1 and CDR2: SGHTA and FQGNSA. The CDR3 loop spans 15 amino acids. DNA of the CDR3: TGTGCCAGCAGTCCGGGGACCACTAGCACAGATACGCAGTATTTT. It encodes CASSPGTTSTDTQYF.

This sequence joins TRBV20-1 and TRBJ2-7; 12 bases line up with TRBD2. The CDR3 loop spans 14 amino acids. Trimming took 3 bases from V and 4 from J; bases not matched to a gene: 4. CDR1 is DFQATT and CDR2 is SNEGSKA in the germline V gene (reference sequence). The CDR3 loop is CSASSLAGGYEQYV. The CDR3, as DNA: TGCAGTGCTAGTTCACTAGCGGGAGGATACGAGCAGTACGTC.

The chain has TRBV5-6 and TRBJ1-2; possible D gene TRBD1, 5 bases. CDR1 is SGHDT and CDR2 is YYEEEE in the germline V gene. The CDR3 runs 15 residues. Trimming removed 0 bases at V and 6 bases at J, with 15 bases between. CDR3 loop: CASSLAKGMVHGYTF. The CDR3 DNA is TGTGCCAGCAGCTTGGCGAAGGGGATGGTACATGGCTACACCTTC.